This T cell receptor (beta chain) was documented in a study of neurological immune-mediated disorders. Study outcomes and limitations: Private repertoires in all groups were suggested, as expanded clones shared no CDR3 amino acid sequences across subjects. The greatest TCR clonal expansion appeared in HTLV-1-associated myelopathy and the smallest, falling below healthy controls, in multiple sclerosis.

Noted time point: longitudinal time-point 3. This clonotype has ten or more counts. The antigen is not known. TCRdb ran MiXCR on the 5' RACE reads and lists one entry per CDR3 protein. This sample yields over 90,000 distinct CDR3 sequences, of which 10% to 12% are seen a single time; approximately 3.1% belongs to the top ten. This clonotype originated in a female donor with HTLV-1-associated myelopathy (HAM/TSP). Sample: PBMCs.

The CDR3 loop reads CASSREPGVNEQFF. The CDR3 bases are TGCGCCAGCAGCCGGGAACCGGGGGTCAATGAGCAGTTCTTC. The chain joins TRBV5-1 to TRBJ2-1, with TRBD2 as a possible D gene (6 bases). V shed 4 bases and J shed 6 bases, with 14 bases lying between them. There are 14 residues in the CDR3. CDR1 is SGHRS and CDR2 is YFSETQ in the germline V gene.